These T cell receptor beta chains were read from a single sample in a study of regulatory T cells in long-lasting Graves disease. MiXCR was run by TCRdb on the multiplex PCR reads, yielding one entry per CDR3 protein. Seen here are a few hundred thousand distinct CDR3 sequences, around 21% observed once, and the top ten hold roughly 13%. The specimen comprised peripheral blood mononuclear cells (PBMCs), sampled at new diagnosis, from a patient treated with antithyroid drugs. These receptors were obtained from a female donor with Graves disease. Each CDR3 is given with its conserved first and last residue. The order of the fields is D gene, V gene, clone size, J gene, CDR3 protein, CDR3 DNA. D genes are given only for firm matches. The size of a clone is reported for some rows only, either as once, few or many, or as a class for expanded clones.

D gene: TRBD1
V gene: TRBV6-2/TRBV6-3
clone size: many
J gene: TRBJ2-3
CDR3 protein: CASREPQGQGEDTQYF
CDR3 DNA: TGTGCCAGCAGAGAGCCCCAAGGGCAGGGGGAGGATACGCAGTATTTT

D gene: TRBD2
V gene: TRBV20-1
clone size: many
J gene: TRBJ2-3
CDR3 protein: CSARDSLAGGADTQYF
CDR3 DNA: TGCAGTGCTAGAGATTCTCTAGCGGGAGGAGCAGATACGCAGTATTTT

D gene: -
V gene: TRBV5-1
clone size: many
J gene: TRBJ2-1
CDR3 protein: CASRSGTYNEQFF
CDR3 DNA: TGCGCCAGCAGATCCGGCACATACAATGAGCAGTTCTTC

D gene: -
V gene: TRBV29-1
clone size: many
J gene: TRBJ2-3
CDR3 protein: CSVEGVGNTDTQYF
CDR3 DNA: TGCAGCGTTGAAGGGGTGGGGAACACAGATACGCAGTATTTT

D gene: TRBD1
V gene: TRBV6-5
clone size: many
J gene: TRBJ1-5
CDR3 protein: CASSNSPGGAYNQPQHF
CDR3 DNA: TGTGCCAGCAGTAACTCCCCAGGGGGCGCTTACAATCAGCCCCAGCATTTT

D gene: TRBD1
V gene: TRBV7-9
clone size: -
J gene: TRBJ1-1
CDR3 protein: CASSTTQGDTEAFF
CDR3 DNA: TGTGCCAGCAGCACAACGCAGGGGGACACTGAAGCTTTCTTT

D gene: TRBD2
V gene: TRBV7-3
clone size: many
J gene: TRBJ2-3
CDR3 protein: CASSQTGTSGSDTQYF
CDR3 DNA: TGCGCCAGCAGCCAAACCGGGACTAGCGGGAGTGATACGCAGTATTTT

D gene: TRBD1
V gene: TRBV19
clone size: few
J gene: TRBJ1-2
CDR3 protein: CATSSTGNYGYTF
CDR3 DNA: TGTGCCACCTCATCGACAGGGAACTATGGCTACACCTTC

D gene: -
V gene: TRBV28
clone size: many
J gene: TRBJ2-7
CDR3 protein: CASSYPDRPYEQYF
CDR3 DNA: TGTGCCAGCAGTTATCCGGACAGACCCTACGAGCAGTACTTC

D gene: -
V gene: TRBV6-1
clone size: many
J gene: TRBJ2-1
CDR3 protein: CASSVAGKGHNEQFF
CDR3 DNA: TGTGCCAGCAGTGTGGCAGGGAAGGGACACAATGAGCAGTTCTTC

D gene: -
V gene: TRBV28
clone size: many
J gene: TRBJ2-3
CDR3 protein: CASIYAGGTDTQYF
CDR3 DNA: TGTGCCAGCATTTACGCAGGAGGCACAGATACGCAGTATTTT